The 22 T cell receptor beta chains below come from one sample, sequenced in a study of T cells after yellow fever vaccination. TCRdb passed the 5' RACE reads through MiXCR, listing each CDR3 protein once. The table records about 500,000 distinct CDR3 sequences, 17% of them present only once. The specimen was PBMCs, collected 5 to 6 days after the first yellow fever vaccination. These receptors were taken from a man aged 18 to 29 who received the YFV17D yellow fever vaccine.

This clonotype was seen at least ten times. The rearrangement joins TRBV7-2 to TRBJ1-2; no reliable D call. Germline CDR1 SGHTA, CDR2 FQGNSA. The length of the CDR3 is 12 residues. V lost 8 bases, J lost 4 bases, and 11 bases lay in between. The CDR3 region has the DNA TGTGCCAGCGCCTTGGGTGGCTATGGCTACACCTTC. This codes for CASALGGYGYTF.

The rearrangement joins TRBV30 to TRBJ2-1; unclear D gene. The CDR3 loop spans 14 amino acids. Germline V gives CDR1 GTSNPN, CDR2 SVGIG (reference sequence). V dropped 1 base and J dropped 2 bases, with 9 bases sitting between them. CDR3 sequence (DNA): TGTGCCTGGAGTGGGCAGGTTCCCTACAATGAGCAGTTCTTC. It yields the protein CAWSGQVPYNEQFF. The variable domain in full, completed from reference TRBV30 and TRBJ2-1, reads SQTIHQWPATLVQPVGSPLSLECTVEGTSNPNLYWYRQAAGRGLQLLFYSVGIGQISSEVPQNLSASRPQDRQFILSSKKLLLSDSGFYLCAWSGQVPYNEQFFGPGTRLTVL.

The rearrangement uses TRBV4-3 and TRBJ1-5; D gene ambiguous. Per the germline V gene, CDR1 is LGHNA and CDR2 is YSLEER. CDR3 size: 15 residues. V lost 1 base and J 0 bases, leaving 7 bases between the germline ends. DNA for the CDR3: TGCGCCAGCAGCCAAGTCGGCGGTAGCAATCAGCCCCAGCATTTT. As protein: CASSQVGGSNQPQHF.

The rearrangement links TRBV6-5 to TRBJ2-5; unclear D gene. The CDR3 contains 14 residues. CDR1 MNHEY and CDR2 SVGAGI come from the germline V gene. The V and J ends lost 2 bases and 2 bases respectively, with 9 bases between them. CDR3 coding DNA: TGTGCCAGCAGTTACGGACGGAAACAAGAGACCCAGTACTTC. Protein product: CASSYGRKQETQYF.

This chain joins TRBV2 and TRBJ2-5, with 10 positions matching TRBD2. This CDR3 comprises 14 residues. V was clipped by 6 bases and J by 3 bases; unmatched bases: 4. The germline V gene encodes CDR1 SNHLY and CDR2 FYNNEI. CDR3 DNA: TGTGCCAGCAGCGGTACTAGCGGGAAAGAGACCCAGTACTTC. The encoded protein is CASSGTSGKETQYF.

This clonotype was seen many times. The chain links TRBV18 to TRBJ2-2, with a tentative D call TRBD1 (6 bases). Germline values: CDR1 KGHSH, CDR2 LQKENI. V was cut by 3 bases and J by 0 bases, with 8 bases left in between. The length of the CDR3 is 15 residues. CDR3 nucleotides: TGTGCCAGCTCACCCCGGACAGCGAACACCGGGGAGCTGTTTTTT. This gives the protein CASSPRTANTGELFF.

The chain links TRBV6-5 to TRBJ2-3; TRBD2 aligns across 8 bases. This CDR3 is built from 16 residues. The germline gives CDR1 MNHEY, CDR2 SVGAGI. The junction had 7 bases not matched to a gene; V was cut back by 0 bases and J by 5 bases. CDR3 sequence: CASSYSFGGAGDTQYF. Here the CDR3 DNA reads TGTGCCAGCAGTTACTCCTTCGGGGGGGCCGGAGATACGCAGTATTTT.

This chain connects TRBV6-1 to TRBJ2-7, with D possibly TRBD2 on 5 matching bases. CDR1 MNHNS and CDR2 SASEGT come from the germline V gene. The CDR3 is 15 residues long. V lost 8 bases and J lost 0, with 17 bases in between. The CDR3: CASALGVGVSYEQYV. Written as DNA, the CDR3 is TGTGCCAGCGCCTTAGGTGTCGGGGTCTCCTACGAGCAGTACGTC.

This clonotype has just a few counts. The V gene is TRBV4-1, the J gene TRBJ2-2; TRBD1 matches 8 bases. From germline, CDR1 is MGHRA and CDR2 YSYEKL. V lost 4 bases, J lost 7 bases, and 8 bases stayed unmatched. This CDR3 has 15 amino acids. The CDR3 DNA reads as TGCGCCAGCAGCCCCCCAGGACAGGGTAACGGGGAGCTGTTTTTT. As protein: CASSPPGQGNGELFF.

The gene calls are TRBV2 and TRBJ2-1; D remains unclear. The germline V gene encodes CDR1 SNHLY and CDR2 FYNNEI. The CDR3 loop spans 12 amino acids. Between the trimmed V and J ends, which lost 4 bases and 5 bases, there was a span of 6 bases. CDR3 region: CASSGEDNEQFF. CDR3 in DNA: TGTGCCAGCAGTGGCGAAGACAATGAGCAGTTCTTC. The full variable domain, with the rest looked up from reference TRBV2 and TRBJ2-1, is EPEVTQTPSHQVTQMGQEVILRCVPISNHLYFYWYRQILGQKVEFLVSFYNNEISEKSEIFDDQFSVERPDGSNFTLKIRSTKLEDSAMYFCASSGEDNEQFFGPGTRLTVL.

The chain recombines TRBV7-9 with TRBJ1-2; TRBD1 might be the D (6 bases). Trimming pared 5 bases from V and 4 bases from J, leaving 20 bases between. Germline CDR1 and CDR2: SEHNR and FQNEAQ (reference sequence). The CDR3 sequence is 16 residues long. CDR3 coding DNA: TGTGCCAGCAGCCCTTCCGGGACAAGTCATTTCTATGGCTACACCTTC. Translating gives CASSPSGTSHFYGYTF.

V gene TRBV5-1 combines with J gene TRBJ2-5; the D is unclear. CDR3 size: 13 residues. Germline values: CDR1 SGHRS, CDR2 YFSETQ. V lost 2 bases, J lost 4 bases, and 9 bases lay in between. The CDR3 region is CASSFQSTETQYF. The CDR3 DNA is TGCGCCAGCAGCTTCCAGTCTACAGAGACCCAGTACTTC. Full variable domain (outside the CDR3, taken from reference TRBV5-1 and TRBJ2-5): KAGVTQTPRYLIKTRGQQVTLSCSPISGHRSVSWYQQTPGQGLQFLFEYFSETQRNKGNFPGRFSGRQFSNSRSEMNVSTLELGDSALYLCASSFQSTETQYFGPGTRLLVL.

V gene TRBV29-1 combines with J gene TRBJ1-6; 9 bases are shared with TRBD1. Trimming at V came to 4 bases and at J to 7 bases, leaving 5 bases not matched to a gene. Germline assignment: CDR1 SQVTM and CDR2 ANQGSEA. The CDR3 consists of 14 residues. CDR3 sequence reads: CSVVRDRANSPLHF. The DNA of the CDR3 is TGCAGCGTTGTAAGGGACAGGGCGAATTCACCCCTCCACTTT.

This chain links TRBV7-2 with TRBJ1-1, with D possibly TRBD1 on 6 matching bases. The ends were cut back, 5 bases at V and 2 bases at J, with 15 bases in the middle. This CDR3 region has 15 residues. CDR1 SGHTA and CDR2 FQGNSA come from the germline V gene. The CDR3 protein is CASSPYRAKNTEAFF. The CDR3 DNA reads TGTGCCAGCAGCCCCTACAGGGCAAAAAACACTGAAGCTTTCTTT.

Concerning this clonotype: Because it lacks the conserved phenylalanine or tryptophan at the end, this CDR3 is likely a read error. The chain uses TRBV5-1 and TRBJ1-1, with 7 bases lining up with TRBD1. Germline CDR1 is SGHRS and CDR2 is YFSETQ. V lost 0 bases, J lost 2 bases, and 4 bases stayed unmatched. The CDR3 is made up of 15 amino acids. In nucleotides, the CDR3 is TGCGCCAGCAGCTTGGGACAGGGAGAAAACACTGAAGCTTTCCTT. Amino acids: CASSLGQGENTEAFL.

At least ten counts were recorded for this clonotype. The chain recombines TRBV10-3 with TRBJ2-3; D is unresolved. The CDR3 loop spans 13 amino acids. Germline V lookup: CDR1 ENHRY, CDR2 SYGVKD. V was pared by 0 bases and J by 1 base, with 2 bases between. The CDR3 region has the DNA TGTGCCATCAGTGAGTCTGGCACAGATACGCAGTATTTT. Encoded protein: CAISESGTDTQYF.

This clonotype was counted a few times. This chain uses TRBV4-1 with TRBJ2-5; D remains unclear. Germline V gene data show CDR1 as MGHRA and CDR2 as YSYEKL. The V gene lost 3 bases and the J gene lost 5 bases, with 16 bases spanning the gap. This CDR3 is built from 15 residues. The CDR3 region has the DNA TGCGCCAGCAGCCACATACCCCCTAATAAGGAGACCCAGTACTTC. Its translation is CASSHIPPNKETQYF.

This clonotype was seen a few times. The chain carries TRBV5-1 and TRBJ2-1; D not certain. The germline V gene has CDR1 SGHRS and CDR2 YFSETQ. V lost 1 base and J 10 bases, leaving 6 bases between the germline ends. The CDR3 has 11 amino acids. CDR3 bases: TGCGCCAGCAGCTTGACACAGGAGCAGTTCTTC. Its translation: CASSLTQEQFF.

This clonotype was detected only a few times. The chain recombines TRBV11-2 with TRBJ2-7; weak D call: TRBD1 (6 bases). There are 13 residues in the CDR3. The V gene's germline CDR1 is SGHAT and CDR2 FQNNGV. Trimming stripped 5 bases from V and 5 bases from J, with 13 bases between. This CDR3 is CASSPGTKHEQYV. The CDR3 DNA reads TGTGCCAGCAGCCCGGGGACAAAGCACGAGCAGTACGTC.

The rearrangement joins TRBV4-1 to TRBJ1-1; no clear D gene. The CDR3 covers 13 residues. Germline V gene data show CDR1 as MGHRA and CDR2 as YSYEKL. Trimming removed 1 base from V and 6 bases from J, with 9 bases in between. DNA of the CDR3: TGCGCCAGCAGCCAAGCCCGACTGGCTGAAGCTTTCTTT. Amino acids: CASSQARLAEAFF.

Details on this clonotype: A junction end diverges from the germline sequence, so it may reflect a read error. The chain carries TRBV7-3 and TRBJ2-3, with 11 bases identical to TRBD2. Germline V gene sequence: CDR1 SGHTA, CDR2 FQGTGA. This CDR3 is 16 amino acids long. CDR3 nucleotides: TGTGCCAGCAGCGTAACTAGCGGGGGTAGCACAGATACGCAGTATTTT. Translation: CASSVTSGGSTDTQYF.

This clonotype has only a few counts. J is TRBJ2-7 and V is TRBV7-9, with 9 bases lining up with TRBD1. This CDR3 has 16 amino acids. Germline V gives CDR1 SEHNR, CDR2 FQNEAQ (reference sequence). Trimming at V came to 1 base and at J to 2 bases, leaving 6 bases not matched to a gene. The CDR3 region is CASSLERTGAPYEQYF. DNA for the CDR3: TGTGCCAGCAGCTTAGAGCGGACAGGGGCCCCCTACGAGCAGTACTTC.